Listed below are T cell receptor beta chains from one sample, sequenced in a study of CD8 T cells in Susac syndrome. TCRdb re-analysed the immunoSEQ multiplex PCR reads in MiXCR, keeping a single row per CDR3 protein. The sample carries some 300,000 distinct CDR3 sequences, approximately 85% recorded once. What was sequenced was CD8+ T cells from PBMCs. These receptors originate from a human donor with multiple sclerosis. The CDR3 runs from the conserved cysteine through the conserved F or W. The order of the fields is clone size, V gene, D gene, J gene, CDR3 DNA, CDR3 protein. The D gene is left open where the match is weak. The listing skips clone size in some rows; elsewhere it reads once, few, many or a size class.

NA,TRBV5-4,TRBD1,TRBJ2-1,TGTGCCAGCAGCTGGGACAGGGGCTACAATGAGCAGTTCTTC,CASSWDRGYNEQFF
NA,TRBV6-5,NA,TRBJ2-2,TGTGCCAGCAGTTACACGACAGGCGAGAACACCGGGGAGCTGTTTTTT,CASSYTTGENTGELFF
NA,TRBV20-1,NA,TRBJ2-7,TGCAGTGCTAGACCCCGGGACGTTTACTACGAGCAGTACTTC,CSARPRDVYYEQYF
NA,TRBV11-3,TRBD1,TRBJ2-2,TGTGCCAGCAGCTTAGCATTCCCGACAGGGGGTCGCACCGGGGAGCTGTTTTTT,CASSLAFPTGGRTGELFF
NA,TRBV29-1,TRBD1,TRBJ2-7,TGCAGCGTTGAATCGGGTGGTGGGACAGGGAGCTACGAGCAGTACTTC,CSVESGGGTGSYEQYF
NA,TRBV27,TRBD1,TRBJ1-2,TGTGCCACCCGACCGGGACAGGGGTATGGCTACACCTTC,CATRPGQGYGYTF
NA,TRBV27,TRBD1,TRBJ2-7,TGTGCCAGCACCGGGACAGGAGATCTTGTGCAGTACTTC,CASTGTGDLVQYF
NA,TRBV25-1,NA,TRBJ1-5,TGTGCCAGCAGTGACGGACGGGGGAAACCCCAGCATTTT,CASSDGRGKPQHF
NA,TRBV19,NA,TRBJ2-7,TGTGCCAGTAGTCTTTTGTGGGGACACTCCTACGAGCAGTACTTC,CASSLLWGHSYEQYF
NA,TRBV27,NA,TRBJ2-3,TGTGCCAGCCTGCTAACGGCCCTCAGCACAGATACGCAGTATTTT,CASLLTALSTDTQYF
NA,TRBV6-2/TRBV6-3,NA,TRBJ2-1,TGTGCCAGCAGTTACTCTCTACCCTACGGTGAGCAGTTCTTC,CASSYSLPYGEQFF
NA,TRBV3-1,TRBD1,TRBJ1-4,TGTGCCAGCAGCCAAGGACCGGGACAGTCTAATGAAAAACTGTTTTTT,CASSQGPGQSNEKLFF
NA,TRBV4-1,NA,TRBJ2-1,TGCGCCAGCAGCCAAGAAAAGGAGGGCCGGTACAATGAGCAGTTCTTC,CASSQEKEGRYNEQFF
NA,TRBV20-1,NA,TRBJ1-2,TGCAGTGCTCTTCACCGCGACAACGACTATGGCTACACCTTC,CSALHRDNDYGYTF
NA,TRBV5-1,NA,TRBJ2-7,TGCGCCAGCAGCTTGTTGGACAGCCTCTCCTACGAGCAGTACTTC,CASSLLDSLSYEQYF
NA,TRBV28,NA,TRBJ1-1,TGTGCCAGCGGGTGCTGCCCCACCGAAGCTTTCTTT,CASGCCPTEAFF
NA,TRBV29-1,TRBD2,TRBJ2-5,TGCAGCGTTGGAGATAGGGGTCCTGGGGGGGCCCAGTACTTC,CSVGDRGPGGAQYF
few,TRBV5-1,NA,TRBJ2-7,TGCGCCAGCAGCTTGGCGGACATCTCCTACGAGCAGTACTTC,CASSLADISYEQYF
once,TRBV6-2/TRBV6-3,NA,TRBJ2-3,TGTGCCAGCAGTCTTCGGGGGGCTGAAAAGGATACGCAGTATTTT,CASSLRGAEKDTQYF
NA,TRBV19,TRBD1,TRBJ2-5,TGTGCCAGTAGTAGAGGGACAGGCTTCCAAGAGACCCAGTACTTC,CASSRGTGFQETQYF
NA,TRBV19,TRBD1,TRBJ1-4,TGTGCCAGCAGGGGGCGAGGAGAAAAACTGTTTTTT,CASRGRGEKLFF
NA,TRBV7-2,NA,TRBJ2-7,TGTGCCAGCAGCTTAGAAAGGTTCCCGCAGTACTTC,CASSLERFPQYF
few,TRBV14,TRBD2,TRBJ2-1,TGTGCCAGCAGCCCCTCCGGGGGGGTAAACTACAATGAGCAGTTCTTC,CASSPSGGVNYNEQFF
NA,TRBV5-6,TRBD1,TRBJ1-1,TGTGCCAGCAACGACAGGGTGTGGGGGGAGGGCACTGAAGCTTTCTTT,CASNDRVWGEGTEAFF
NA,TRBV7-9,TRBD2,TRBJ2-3,TGTGCCAGCACCCTAGCGGGAGAGAGCACAGATACGCAGTATTTT,CASTLAGESTDTQYF
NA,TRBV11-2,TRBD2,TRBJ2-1,TGTGCCAGCAGCTTAGGGGTAGCGGGGGCACTATACAATGAGCAGTTCTTC,CASSLGVAGALYNEQFF
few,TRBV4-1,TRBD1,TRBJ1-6,TGCGCCAGCAGCCAGGACCCCGGACAGGGTACCTCACCCCTCCACTTT,CASSQDPGQGTSPLHF
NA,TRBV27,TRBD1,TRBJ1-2,TGTGCCAGCAGTTTTGCAGGGGGATCGGTTGGCTACACCTTC,CASSFAGGSVGYTF
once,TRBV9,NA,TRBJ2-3,TGTGCCAGCAGCGTAGAAGGGCGGGCCCCAGATACGCAGTATTTT,CASSVEGRAPDTQYF
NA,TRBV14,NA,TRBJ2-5,TGTGCCAGCAGCCAAGTTCGGGCCGGATCGTACCAAGAGACCCAGTACTTC,CASSQVRAGSYQETQYF
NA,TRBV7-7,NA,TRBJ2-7,TGTGCTAGCAGCCTACACAGGGACTACGAGCAGTACTTC,CASSLHRDYEQYF
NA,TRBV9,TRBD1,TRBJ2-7,TGTGCCAGCAGCGTAGAGGGGACAGTCGTGCCCTACGAGCAGTACTTC,CASSVEGTVVPYEQYF
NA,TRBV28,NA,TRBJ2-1,TGTGCCAGCAGTGCCCTTTTGGCGGTCAATGAGCAGTTCTTC,CASSALLAVNEQFF
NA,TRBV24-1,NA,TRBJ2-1,TGTGCCACCAGTTTCGGAGGGGCGGAAAATGAGCAGTTCTTC,CATSFGGAENEQFF
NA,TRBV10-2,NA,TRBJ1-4,TGCGCCAGCAGTGAGTTGGCAGGGAATGAAAAACTGTTTTTT,CASSELAGNEKLFF
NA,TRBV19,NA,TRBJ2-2,TGTGCCAGTAGTATGCCGAGTCCCGGGGAGCTGTTTTTT,CASSMPSPGELFF
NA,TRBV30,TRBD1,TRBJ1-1,TGTGCCTGGGGGACAGTTATGAACACTGAAGCTTTCTTT,CAWGTVMNTEAFF